These T cell receptor beta chains were read from a single sample in a study of blood T cell repertoires in COVID-19. Here immunoSEQ multiplex PCR was the method, and the copy in TCRdb shows in-frame clones only, minus some. This sample has 200,000 to 250,000 clones, with approximately 80% found just once. The sequenced sample consisted of PBMCs or T cells enriched from blood (not recorded which). The source is a man between 60 and 75 years old who had recovered from COVID-19. CDR3s include the opening cysteine and the closing phenylalanine or tryptophan. The D gene is left open where the match is weak. Some rows mark clone size as missing; the rest say once, few, many or name a class of expanded clone.

d_call | clone_size | cdr3_length | j_call | v_call | cdr3_nt | cdr3_aa
TRBD1 | NA | 13 | TRBJ1-1 | TRBV7-2 | TGTGCCAGCAGACTAAACAGGGGTACTGAAGCTTTCTTT | CASRLNRGTEAFF
NA | NA | 15 | TRBJ1-1 | TRBV7-3 | TGTGCCAGCAGCTTAGGAGGACAGCCGAACACTGAAGCTTTCTTT | CASSLGGQPNTEAFF
NA | NA | 12 | TRBJ1-2 | TRBV29-1 | TGCAGCGTTGAAAGCCAGGGGTCGGGCTACACCTTC | CSVESQGSGYTF
NA | NA | 15 | TRBJ2-1 | TRBV5-1 | TGCGCCAGCAGCCGTAGACAGGTCCGTAATGCTGAGCAGTTCTTC | CASSRRQVRNAEQFF
TRBD1 | NA | 15 | TRBJ2-3 | TRBV7-3 | TGTGCCAGCAGCCCCCGGCCAGGGGGCCGAGATACGCAGTATTTT | CASSPRPGGRDTQYF
NA | NA | 15 | TRBJ1-6 | TRBV2 | TGTGCCAGCAGGGAGGAGATCTCCTATAATTCACCCCTCCACTTT | CASREEISYNSPLHF
TRBD1 | NA | 15 | TRBJ1-2 | TRBV3-1/TRBV3-2 | TGTGCCAGCAGCCATGGACGACAGGGCTACTATGGCTACACCTTC | CASSHGRQGYYGYTF
TRBD1 | NA | 14 | TRBJ1-4 | TRBV3-1/TRBV3-2 | TGTGCCAGCAGCCAAGAGGACAGGGGTGAAAAACTGTTTTTT | CASSQEDRGEKLFF
TRBD1 | NA | 14 | TRBJ1-2 | TRBV7-9 | TGTGCCAGCAGCTTAGCAGGGGGCAACTATGGCTACACCTTC | CASSLAGGNYGYTF
NA | NA | 12 | TRBJ1-5 | TRBV29-1 | TGCAGCGCTGGACAGTATGATCAGCCCCAGCATTTT | CSAGQYDQPQHF
NA | NA | 15 | TRBJ2-1 | TRBV5-6 | TGTGCCAGCATCGAGTCGGGGGGCTTATCAGGAGAGCAGTTCTTC | CASIESGGLSGEQFF
TRBD1 | few | 17 | TRBJ1-2 | TRBV18 | TGTGCCAGCTCACTAGGTCTTCACGGACAGGGGGACTATGGCTACACCTTC | CASSLGLHGQGDYGYTF
NA | NA | 12 | TRBJ1-2 | TRBV12-3/TRBV12-4 | TGTGCCAGCAGCGGAGGCTGGGCTGGCTACACCTTC | CASSGGWAGYTF
TRBD1 | few | 15 | TRBJ1-2 | TRBV6-5 | TGTGCCAGCAGTAGACAGACAGGGACCATCTATGGCTACACCTTC | CASSRQTGTIYGYTF
NA | NA | 17 | TRBJ2-7 | TRBV5-1 | TGCGCCAGCAGCTTGGGCTACGGTCCGGCTAGCTCCTACGAGCAGTACTTC | CASSLGYGPASSYEQYF
TRBD1 | NA | 16 | TRBJ1-1 | TRBV29-1 | TGCAGCGTTCGCCCCCTGGACAGGGGTGAAAACACTGAAGCTTTCTTT | CSVRPLDRGENTEAFF
TRBD2 | NA | 14 | TRBJ2-3 | TRBV7-9 | TGTGCCAGCCGCCGCGGGGGGGTCACAGATACGCAGTATTTT | CASRRGGVTDTQYF
NA | NA | 15 | TRBJ1-1 | TRBV15 | TGTGCCACCAGCAGAGACCGCGGGATGAACACTGAAGCTTTCTTT | CATSRDRGMNTEAFF
NA | NA | 13 | TRBJ1-3 | TRBV28 | TGTGCCAGCATGGGCGGCGCGGGCTCGTTAACATATTTT | CASMGGAGSLTYF
NA | NA | 20 | TRBJ2-2 | TRBV18 | TGTGCCAGCTCACCCCGTCTAACAGGCGGCGGGGCGACGAACACCGGGGAGCTGTTTTTT | CASSPRLTGGGATNTGELFF
TRBD1 | NA | 14 | TRBJ1-1 | TRBV7-8 | TGTGCCAGCAGCTTAGGGACAGGGAACACTGAAGCTTTCTTT | CASSLGTGNTEAFF
NA | NA | 14 | TRBJ2-2 | TRBV9 | TGTGCCAGCAGCCCGGCGAGGAGCGCCGGGGAGCTGTTTTTT | CASSPARSAGELFF
TRBD1 | once | 20 | TRBJ1-5 | TRBV5-5 | TGTGCCAGCCCCACCCCCCTAGACCTCGACAGGGTCTATAGCAATCAGCCCCAGCATTTT | CASPTPLDLDRVYSNQPQHF
NA | once | 16 | TRBJ1-3 | TRBV18 | TGTGCCAGCTCACCCGGCGTCGGGAGCTCTGGAAACACCATATATTTT | CASSPGVGSSGNTIYF
TRBD1 | NA | 13 | TRBJ2-7 | TRBV7-2 | TGTGCCAGCAGCTTAGTCGACAGGGTGGGGCAGTACTTC | CASSLVDRVGQYF
NA | NA | 13 | TRBJ2-7 | TRBV10-3 | TGTGCCATCAGGGCGACAGGTGACTACGGGCAGTACTTC | CAIRATGDYGQYF
NA | NA | 13 | TRBJ1-1 | TRBV11-3 | TGTGCCAGCAGCCCTAGTATGAACACTGAAGCTTTCTTT | CASSPSMNTEAFF